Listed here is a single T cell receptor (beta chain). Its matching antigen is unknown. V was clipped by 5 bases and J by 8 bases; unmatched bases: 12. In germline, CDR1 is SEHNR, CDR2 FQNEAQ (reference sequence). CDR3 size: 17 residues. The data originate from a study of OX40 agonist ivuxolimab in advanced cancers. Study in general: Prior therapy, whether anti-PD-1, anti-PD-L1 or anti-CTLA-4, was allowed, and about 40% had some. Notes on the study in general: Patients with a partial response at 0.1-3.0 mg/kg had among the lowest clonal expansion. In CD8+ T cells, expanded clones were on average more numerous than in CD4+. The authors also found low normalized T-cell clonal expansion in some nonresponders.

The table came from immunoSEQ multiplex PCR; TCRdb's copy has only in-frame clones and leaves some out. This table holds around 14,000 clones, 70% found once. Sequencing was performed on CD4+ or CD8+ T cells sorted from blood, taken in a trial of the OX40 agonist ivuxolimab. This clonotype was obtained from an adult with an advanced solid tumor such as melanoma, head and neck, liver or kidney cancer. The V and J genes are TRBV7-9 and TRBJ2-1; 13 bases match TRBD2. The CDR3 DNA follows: TGTGCCAGCAGCCCGCGACTAGCGGGAGGCAAGGGGGATGAGCAGTTCTTC. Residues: CASSPRLAGGKGDEQFF.